These 30 T cell receptor beta chains came from one sample sequenced in a study of blood T cell repertoires in COVID-19. Assay used: immunoSEQ multiplex PCR; TCRdb lists only in-frame clones, some missing. The table records around 200,000 clones, about nine tenths of them present only once. Source material: peripheral blood. The receptors stem from a man between 18 and 35 years old with active or convalescent COVID-19.

The chain has TRBV5-1 and TRBJ2-7, with TRBD2 identical over 11 bases. The germline V gene encodes CDR1 SGHRS and CDR2 YFSETQ. Unmatched junction bases numbered 2, after V lost 0 bases and J lost 6 bases. This CDR3 is built from 14 residues. This CDR3 is CASSLGLAGSEQYF. The DNA for the CDR3 is TGCGCCAGCAGCTTGGGACTAGCGGGGAGCGAGCAGTACTTC. Combining the CDR3 with reference TRBV5-1 and TRBJ2-7 gives the whole variable domain KAGVTQTPRYLIKTRGQQVTLSCSPISGHRSVSWYQQTPGQGLQFLFEYFSETQRNKGNFPGRFSGRQFSNSRSEMNVSTLELGDSALYLCASSLGLAGSEQYFGPGTRLTVT.

This clone was detected a few times. In DNA, the CDR3 is TGTGCCAGCAGCTTAGGGACTAGCGGCCCCGGGGTCTCCTACGAGCAGTACTTC. Translating it yields CASSLGTSGPGVSYEQYF. V gene TRBV7-2 combines with J gene TRBJ2-7; 10 bases match TRBD2. Trimming took 1 base from V and 0 from J; bases not matched to a gene: 9. CDR1 SGHTA and CDR2 FQGNSA come from the germline V gene. The CDR3 extends over 18 amino acids.

This chain joins TRBV7-2 and TRBJ1-3; D possibly corresponds to TRBD1 (6 bases). The V end was cut by 0 bases, the J end by 0 bases, with 15 bases between. From germline, CDR1 is SGHTA and CDR2 FQGNSA. The CDR3 consists of 18 residues. The CDR3 protein is CASSLARAGAYSGNTIYF. The CDR3 nucleotides are TGTGCCAGCAGCTTAGCCCGGGCAGGGGCTTACTCTGGAAACACCATATATTTT.

V and J are TRBV4-2 and TRBJ2-7; 7 bases align to TRBD2. V lost 0 bases and J lost 3; bases outside the gene matches: 5. CDR3 size: 15 residues. From germline, CDR1 is LGHNA and CDR2 YNFKEQ. Here the CDR3 reads CASSQDAGVIYEQYF. CDR3 in DNA: TGTGCCAGCAGCCAAGATGCGGGGGTTATCTACGAGCAGTACTTC.

This clone was counted only a few times. The chain recombines TRBV12-3 or TRBV12-4 with TRBJ1-2, with D unclear. V lost 7 bases, J lost 8 bases, and 17 bases lay in between. This CDR3 contains 13 residues. The CDR3: CASNSEGSAGYTF. CDR3 nucleotides: TGTGCCAGCAACTCCGAGGGCTCTGCCGGCTACACCTTC.

In DNA form, the CDR3 reads TGTGCCAGCAGTTTCCGGGAAAAACTGTTTTTT. The encoded protein is CASSFREKLFF. The V call is TRBV12-3 or TRBV12-4, the J call TRBJ1-4, with no clear D. V lost 3 bases and J 8 bases, leaving 4 bases between the germline ends. This CDR3 has 11 residues.

The chain recombines TRBV6-6 with TRBJ2-4; 8 nucleotides match TRBD2. The CDR3 consists of 14 residues. Germline values: CDR1 MNHNY, CDR2 SVGAGI (reference sequence). V lost 7 bases to trimming and J lost 2 bases; unmatched junction nucleotides: 4. The CDR3 bases are TGTGCCAGCAACCCGGGGGGGACCAAAAACATTCAGTACTTC. Translated, it gives CASNPGGTKNIQYF.

V gene TRBV7-2 combines with J gene TRBJ2-7; the D gene is possibly TRBD1 (8 bases). The CDR3 loop spans 14 amino acids. Germline V gene sequence: CDR1 SGHTA, CDR2 FQGNSA. Trimming shortened V by 5 bases and J by 6 bases, and 17 bases separated the two germline ends. The CDR3 region has the DNA TGTGCCAGCAGCACCCGGACAGGGAGGGCCGAGCAGTACTTC. This encodes CASSTRTGRAEQYF.

J is TRBJ2-5 and V is TRBV11-3, with D maybe TRBD2 (6 bases). Per the germline V gene, CDR1 is SGHNT and CDR2 is YENEEA. CDR3 length equals 13 residues. V lost 3 bases to trimming and J lost 5 bases, with 10 bases between them. The CDR3 nucleotides read TGTGCCAGCAGCTTTGGGGAGGCCGAGACCCAGTACTTC. It translates to CASSFGEAETQYF.

This clone was recorded once. This sequence joins TRBV6-5 and TRBJ2-7; TRBD1 might be the D (6 bases). V dropped 6 bases and J dropped 0 bases, with 12 bases sitting between them. This CDR3 is 14 amino acids long. Germline loops: CDR1 MNHEY, CDR2 SVGAGI. In DNA form, the CDR3 reads TGTGCCAGCAGCCCAGGACAGCACTCCTACGAGCAGTACTTC. Its protein product is CASSPGQHSYEQYF.

V is TRBV29-1 and J is TRBJ2-2; 7 bases are shared with TRBD1. J was trimmed by 4 bases and V by 5 bases; bases with no gene match: 7. The CDR3 totals 14 residues. The V gene's germline CDR1 is SQVTM and CDR2 ANQGSEA. This CDR3 is CSVLDRAATGELFF. CDR3 nucleotide sequence: TGCAGCGTTCTAGACAGGGCAGCCACCGGGGAGCTGTTTTTT.

The chain combines TRBV19 with TRBJ1-2, with no clear D. The V end lost 6 bases, the J end lost 0 bases, and 8 bases lay between the germline ends. The CDR3 runs to 13 residues. Germline V CDR1 and CDR2: LNHDA, SQIVND (reference sequence). CDR3 amino acids: CASSLVSNYGYTF. The CDR3 bases are TGTGCCAGTAGCTTAGTCTCTAACTATGGCTACACCTTC. Combining the CDR3 with reference TRBV19 and TRBJ1-2 gives the whole variable domain DGGITQSPKYLFRKEGQNVTLSCEQNLNHDAMYWYRQDPGQGLRLIYYSQIVNDFQKGDIAEGYSVSREKKESFPLTVTSAQKNPTAFYLCASSLVSNYGYTFGSGTRLTVV.

V gene TRBV5-1 combines with J gene TRBJ1-1; D remains ambiguous. In germline, CDR1 is SGHRS, CDR2 YFSETQ. The CDR3 loop spans 14 amino acids. Trimming removed 1 base at V and 1 base at J, with 8 bases between. The CDR3 DNA reads as TGCGCCAGCAGCTTGTTGGCTGGGAACACTGAAGCTTTCTTT. Its protein is CASSLLAGNTEAFF.

The table lists this clone with a few counts. This sequence joins TRBV7-9 and TRBJ1-2, with D tentatively TRBD1 (5 bases). Trimming stripped 4 bases from V and 5 bases from J, with 8 bases between. CDR3 length equals 12 residues. From germline, CDR1 is SEHNR and CDR2 FQNEAQ (reference sequence). CDR3 in amino acids: CASSSGLYGYTF. CDR3 sequence (DNA): TGTGCCAGCAGCTCGGGACTATATGGCTACACCTTC. The variable domain in full, with the rest retrieved from reference TRBV7-9 and TRBJ1-2, is DTGVSQNPRHKITKRGQNVTFRCDPISEHNRLYWYRQTLGQGPEFLTYFQNEAQLEKSRLLSDRFSAERPKGSFSTLEIQRTEQGDSAMYLCASSSGLYGYTFGSGTRLTVV.

This clone was counted once. V gene TRBV11-3 combines with J gene TRBJ2-1; D perhaps matches TRBD2 (7 bases). Germline-derived CDR1 and CDR2 are SGHNT and YENEEA. V was clipped by 5 bases and J by 1 base, with 15 bases between them. The CDR3 contains 16 residues. This chain's CDR3 is CASSTFRGASYNEQFF. CDR3 nucleotides: TGTGCCAGCAGCACCTTCCGGGGGGCTTCCTACAATGAGCAGTTCTTC.

The V call is TRBV9, the J call TRBJ2-2; D is perhaps TRBD1 (5 bases). Looked up from germline, CDR1 is SGDLS and CDR2 is YYNGEE. This CDR3 spans 15 amino acids. V lost 2 bases and J 6 bases, leaving 14 bases between the germline ends. This chain's CDR3 is CASSVENQGAGELFF. The CDR3, as DNA: TGTGCCAGCAGCGTCGAAAACCAGGGCGCCGGGGAGCTGTTTTTT.

The V call is TRBV7-9, the J call TRBJ2-5; D call uncertain. Germline loops: CDR1 SEHNR, CDR2 FQNEAQ (reference sequence). This CDR3 is built from 15 residues. The V and J ends lost 3 bases and 5 bases respectively, with 16 bases between them. CDR3 DNA sequence: TGTGCCAGCAGCTTCAGTACGGCCGCCGGGGAGACCCAGTACTTC. It is translated as CASSFSTAAGETQYF.

This chain joins TRBV30 and TRBJ1-1; 7 bases align to TRBD1. CDR1 and CDR2 (germline): GTSNPN, SVGIG (reference sequence). The CDR3 has 12 residues. The junction had 2 bases not matched to a gene; V was cut back by 5 bases and J by 2 bases. Written as DNA, the CDR3 is TGTGCCTGGTGGGACAGAAACACTGAAGCTTTCTTT. Protein sequence: CAWWDRNTEAFF.

A note on this clone: This sample also contains other DNA sequences that code for the same CDR3. CDR3 coding DNA: TGTGCCAGCAGCTTGACAGGGTCGGACACTGAAGCTTTCTTT. Protein sequence: CASSLTGSDTEAFF. The V call is TRBV5-4, the J call TRBJ1-1; a possible D gene is TRBD1 (6 bases). The V gene lost 1 base and the J gene lost 3 bases, with 10 bases spanning the gap. The germline CDR1 and CDR2 sequences are SGHNT and YYREEE (reference sequence). This CDR3 is 14 amino acids long.

This clone was detected once. The genes are TRBV18 and TRBJ2-7, with TRBD2 matching over 8 bases. Trimming cost V 3 bases and J 2 bases; bases outside gene matches: 3. CDR3 size: 14 residues. CDR1 and CDR2 from the germline V gene are KGHSH and LQKENI. The CDR3: CASSPSGTAYEQYF. CDR3 sequence (DNA): TGTGCCAGCTCACCTAGCGGGACCGCCTACGAGCAGTACTTC.

The genes are TRBV7-9 and TRBJ1-2; a possible D gene is TRBD1 (5 bases). From germline, CDR1 is SEHNR and CDR2 FQNEAQ (reference sequence). The V and J ends lost 1 base and 8 bases respectively, with 14 bases between them. This CDR3 has 14 residues. As DNA, the CDR3 is TGTGCCAGCAGCTTAGAGGGAACAGGTTTCGGCTACACCTTC. This codes for CASSLEGTGFGYTF.

The V gene is TRBV24-1, the J gene TRBJ2-7; weak D call: TRBD2 (5 bases). Germline V gives CDR1 KGHDR, CDR2 SFDVKD. The V gene lost 9 bases and the J gene lost 1 base, with 18 bases spanning the gap. The CDR3 is 15 amino acids. CDR3 in amino acids: CATFFKRKDSYEQYF. The CDR3 DNA reads TGTGCCACCTTTTTCAAGCGGAAAGATTCCTACGAGCAGTACTTC.

The chain has TRBV7-9 and TRBJ1-4; the match to TRBD1 covers 8 bases. The CDR3 totals 15 residues. The V gene's germline CDR1 is SEHNR and CDR2 FQNEAQ (reference sequence). The junction had 8 bases not matched to a gene; V was cut back by 4 bases and J by 7 bases. The CDR3 reads CASSYRQGMGEKLFF. The CDR3 nucleotides are TGTGCCAGCAGCTACCGACAGGGGATGGGTGAAAAACTGTTTTTT.

The table lists this clone with a count of one. The V gene is TRBV3-1 (or the pseudogene TRBV3-2), the J gene TRBJ1-2, with 8 bases that match TRBD1. The CDR3 consists of 14 residues. Germline V gene lookup returns CDR1 LGHDT and CDR2 YNNKEL (reference sequence). Trimming removed 1 base from V and 8 bases from J; junction bases left unmatched: 6. CDR3 in amino acids: CASSQAGRGRGYTF. CDR3 coding DNA: TGTGCCAGCAGCCAAGCCGGCAGGGGGCGAGGCTACACCTTC.

The V and J genes are TRBV25-1 and TRBJ1-2, with D uncertain. Per germline, CDR1 MGHDK and CDR2 SYGVNS. The CDR3 runs to 14 residues. V was shortened by 6 bases and J by 5 bases, with 16 bases between the two germline ends. The CDR3 bases are TGTGCCAGCAGAAAGAGCGGTTTTGGGTATGGCTACACCTTC. It yields the protein CASRKSGFGYGYTF.

The chain recombines TRBV6-2 or TRBV6-3 with TRBJ2-1; D is ambiguous. In germline, CDR1 is MNHEY, CDR2 SVGEGT. CDR3 size: 13 residues. V lost 0 bases and J lost 9, with 9 bases in between. The CDR3 reads CASSYSQTGEQFF. CDR3 sequence (DNA): TGTGCCAGCAGTTACTCCCAAACGGGTGAGCAGTTCTTC.

The rearrangement uses TRBV6-4 and TRBJ2-3, with 9 bases matching TRBD2. This CDR3 is 15 amino acids long. J gave up 2 bases and V 6 bases, and 6 bases lay outside the gene matches. The V gene's germline CDR1 is MRHNA and CDR2 SNTAGT. The CDR3 reads CASSVTSGFTDTQYF. CDR3 DNA sequence: TGTGCCAGCAGCGTAACTAGCGGGTTCACAGATACGCAGTATTTT.

The rearrangement links TRBV11-2 to TRBJ2-5; the match to TRBD2 covers 9 bases. Trimming at V came to 5 bases and at J to 4 bases, leaving 11 bases not matched to a gene. Germline V gene lookup returns CDR1 SGHAT and CDR2 FQNNGV. CDR3 size: 16 residues. In nucleotides, the CDR3 is TGTGCCAGCAGCCTAGGACTAGCGACGTCGGGAGAGACCCAGTACTTC. Its protein product is CASSLGLATSGETQYF.

The genes are TRBV18 and TRBJ1-5; 7 bases line up with TRBD1. V was clipped by 3 bases and J by 1 base; unmatched bases: 6. This CDR3 has 16 residues. Germline V CDR1 and CDR2: KGHSH, LQKENI. In nucleotides, the CDR3 is TGTGCCAGCTCACCCTACCAGACAGGGAGCAATCAGCCCCAGCATTTT. Amino acid sequence: CASSPYQTGSNQPQHF.

The rearrangement uses TRBV3-1 (or the pseudogene TRBV3-2) and TRBJ2-2; 14 bases are shared with TRBD2. The J segment lost 0 bases and the V segment lost 2 bases, leaving 2 bases of the junction unmatched. Looked up from germline, CDR1 is LGHDT and CDR2 is YNNKEL (reference sequence). The CDR3 is made up of 18 amino acids. This CDR3 is CASSQLGLAGANTGELFF. CDR3 bases: TGTGCCAGCAGCCAATTGGGACTAGCGGGGGCGAACACCGGGGAGCTGTTTTTT.